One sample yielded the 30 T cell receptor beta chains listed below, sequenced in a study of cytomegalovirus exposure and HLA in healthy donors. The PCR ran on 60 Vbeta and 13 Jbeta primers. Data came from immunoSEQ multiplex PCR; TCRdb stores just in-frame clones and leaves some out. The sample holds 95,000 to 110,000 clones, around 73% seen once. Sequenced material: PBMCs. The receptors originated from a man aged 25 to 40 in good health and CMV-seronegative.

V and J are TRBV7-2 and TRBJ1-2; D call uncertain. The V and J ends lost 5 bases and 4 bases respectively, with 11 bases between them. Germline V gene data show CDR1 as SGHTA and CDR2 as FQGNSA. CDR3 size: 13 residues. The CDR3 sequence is CASSEGLVYGYTF. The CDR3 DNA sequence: TGTGCCAGCAGCGAGGGTCTAGTCTATGGCTACACCTTC.

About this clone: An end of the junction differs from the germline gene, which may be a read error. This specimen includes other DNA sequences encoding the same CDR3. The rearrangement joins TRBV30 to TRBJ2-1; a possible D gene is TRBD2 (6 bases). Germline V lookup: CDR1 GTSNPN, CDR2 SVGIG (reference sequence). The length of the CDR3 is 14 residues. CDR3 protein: CAWSRLVGLNEQFF. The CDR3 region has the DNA TGCGCCTGGAGCCGACTAGTCGGCTTGAATGAGCAGTTCTTC.

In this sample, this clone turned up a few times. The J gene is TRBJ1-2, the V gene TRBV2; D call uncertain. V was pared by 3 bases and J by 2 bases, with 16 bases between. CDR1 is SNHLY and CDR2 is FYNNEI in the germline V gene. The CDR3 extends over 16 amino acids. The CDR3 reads CASSDRGEYVNYGYTF. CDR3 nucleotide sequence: TGTGCCAGCAGTGATCGCGGGGAGTATGTCAACTATGGCTACACCTTC.

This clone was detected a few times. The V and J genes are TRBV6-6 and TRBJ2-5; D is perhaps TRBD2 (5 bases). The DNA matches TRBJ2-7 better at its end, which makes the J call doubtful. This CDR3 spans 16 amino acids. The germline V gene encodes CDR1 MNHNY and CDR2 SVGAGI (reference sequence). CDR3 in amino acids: CASSYEGSSLDYEQYF. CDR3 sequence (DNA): TGTGCCAGCAGTTACGAGGGTTCGAGCTTGGATTACGAGCAGTACTTC.

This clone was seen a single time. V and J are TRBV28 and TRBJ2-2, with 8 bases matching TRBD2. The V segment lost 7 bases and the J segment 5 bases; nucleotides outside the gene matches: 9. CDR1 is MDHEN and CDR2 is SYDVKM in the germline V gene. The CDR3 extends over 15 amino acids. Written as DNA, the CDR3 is TGTGCCAGCACCCTTAGCGGGGACCTAACCGGGGAGCTGTTTTTT. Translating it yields CASTLSGDLTGELFF.

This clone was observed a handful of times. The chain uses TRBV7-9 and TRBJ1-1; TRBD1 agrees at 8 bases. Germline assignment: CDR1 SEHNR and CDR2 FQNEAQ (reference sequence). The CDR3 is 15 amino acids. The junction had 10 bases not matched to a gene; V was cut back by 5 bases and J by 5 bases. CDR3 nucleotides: TGTGCCAGCAGCCCGCCTGGTACAGGGGGTACTGAAGCTTTCTTT. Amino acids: CASSPPGTGGTEAFF.

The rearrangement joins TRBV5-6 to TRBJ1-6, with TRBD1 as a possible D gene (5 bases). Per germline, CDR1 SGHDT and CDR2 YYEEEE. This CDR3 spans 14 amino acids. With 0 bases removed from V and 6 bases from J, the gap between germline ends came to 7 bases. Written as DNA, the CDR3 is TGTGCCAGCAGCTTGGCAGGGTTTAATTCACCCCTCCACTTT. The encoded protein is CASSLAGFNSPLHF.

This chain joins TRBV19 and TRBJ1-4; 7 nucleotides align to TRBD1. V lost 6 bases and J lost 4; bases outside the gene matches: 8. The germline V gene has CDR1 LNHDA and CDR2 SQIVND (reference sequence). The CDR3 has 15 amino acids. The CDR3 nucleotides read TGTGCCAGTAGCCCAGGACAGGCTAATAATGAAAAACTGTTTTTT. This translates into CASSPGQANNEKLFF.

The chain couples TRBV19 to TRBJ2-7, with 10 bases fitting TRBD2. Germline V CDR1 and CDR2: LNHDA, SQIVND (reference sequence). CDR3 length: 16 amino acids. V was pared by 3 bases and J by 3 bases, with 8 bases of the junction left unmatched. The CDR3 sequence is CASSISASGGNYEQYF. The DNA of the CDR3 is TGTGCCAGTAGTATCTCGGCTAGCGGGGGAAACTACGAGCAGTACTTC. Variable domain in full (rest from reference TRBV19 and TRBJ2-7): DGGITQSPKYLFRKEGQNVTLSCEQNLNHDAMYWYRQDPGQGLRLIYYSQIVNDFQKGDIAEGYSVSREKKESFPLTVTSAQKNPTAFYLCASSISASGGNYEQYFGPGTRLTVT.

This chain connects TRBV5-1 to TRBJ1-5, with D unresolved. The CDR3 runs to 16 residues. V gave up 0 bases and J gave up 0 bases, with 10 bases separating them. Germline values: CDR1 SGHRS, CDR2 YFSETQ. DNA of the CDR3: TGCGCCAGCAGCTTGGGAGGATCTTATAGCAATCAGCCCCAGCATTTT. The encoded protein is CASSLGGSYSNQPQHF.

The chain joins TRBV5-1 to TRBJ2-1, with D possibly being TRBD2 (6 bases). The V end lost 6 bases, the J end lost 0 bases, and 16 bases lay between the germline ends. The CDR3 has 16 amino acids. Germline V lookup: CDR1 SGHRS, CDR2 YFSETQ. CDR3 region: CASNGVGGSSYNEQFF. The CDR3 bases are TGCGCCAGCAACGGGGTTGGGGGGAGCTCCTACAATGAGCAGTTCTTC.

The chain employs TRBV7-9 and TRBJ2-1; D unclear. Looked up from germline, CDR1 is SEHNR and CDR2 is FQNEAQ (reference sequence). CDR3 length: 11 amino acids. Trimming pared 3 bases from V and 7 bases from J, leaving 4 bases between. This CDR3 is CASSFGNEQFF. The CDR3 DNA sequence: TGTGCCAGCAGCTTCGGGAATGAGCAGTTCTTC.

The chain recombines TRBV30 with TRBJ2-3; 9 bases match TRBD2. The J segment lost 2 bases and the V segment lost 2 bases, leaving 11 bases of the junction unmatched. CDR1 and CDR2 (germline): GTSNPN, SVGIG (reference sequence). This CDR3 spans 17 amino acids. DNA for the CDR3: TGTGCCTGGAGTTCGACCCCTAGCGGGGTCCCCACAGATACGCAGTATTTT. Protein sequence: CAWSSTPSGVPTDTQYF.

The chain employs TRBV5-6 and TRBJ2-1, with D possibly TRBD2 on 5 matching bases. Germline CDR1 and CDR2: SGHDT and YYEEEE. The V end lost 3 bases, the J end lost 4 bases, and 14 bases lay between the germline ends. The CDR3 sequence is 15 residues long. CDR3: CASSSGVSFYNEQFF. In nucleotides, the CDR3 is TGTGCCAGCAGCTCCGGGGTATCCTTTTACAATGAGCAGTTCTTC.

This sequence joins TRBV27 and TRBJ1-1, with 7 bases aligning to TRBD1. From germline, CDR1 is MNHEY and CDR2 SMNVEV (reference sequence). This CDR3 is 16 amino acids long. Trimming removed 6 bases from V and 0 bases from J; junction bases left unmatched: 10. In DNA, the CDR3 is TGTGCCAGCAGGTACCAGGGGGTTACTATGAACACTGAAGCTTTCTTT. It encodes CASRYQGVTMNTEAFF.

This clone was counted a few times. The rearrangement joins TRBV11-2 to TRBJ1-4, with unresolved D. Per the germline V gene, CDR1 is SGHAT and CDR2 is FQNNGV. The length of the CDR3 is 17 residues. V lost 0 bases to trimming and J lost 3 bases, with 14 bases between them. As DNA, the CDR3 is TGTGCCAGCAGCTTAGATCGCTCGGGAGGGCCTAATGAAAAACTGTTTTTT. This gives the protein CASSLDRSGGPNEKLFF.

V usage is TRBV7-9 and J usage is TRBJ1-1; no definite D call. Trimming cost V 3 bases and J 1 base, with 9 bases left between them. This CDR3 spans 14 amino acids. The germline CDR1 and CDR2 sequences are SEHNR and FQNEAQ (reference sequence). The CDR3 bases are TGTGCCAGCAGCTTTGGCCCAACGAACACTGAAGCTTTCTTT. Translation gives CASSFGPTNTEAFF.

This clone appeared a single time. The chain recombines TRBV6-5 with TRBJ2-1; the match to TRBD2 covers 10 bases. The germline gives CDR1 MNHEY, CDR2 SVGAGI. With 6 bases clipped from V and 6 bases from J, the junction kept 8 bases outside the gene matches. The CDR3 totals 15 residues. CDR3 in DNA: TGTGCCAGCAGCTGGGGGACTAGCGTTGGCAATGAGCAGTTCTTC. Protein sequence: CASSWGTSVGNEQFF.

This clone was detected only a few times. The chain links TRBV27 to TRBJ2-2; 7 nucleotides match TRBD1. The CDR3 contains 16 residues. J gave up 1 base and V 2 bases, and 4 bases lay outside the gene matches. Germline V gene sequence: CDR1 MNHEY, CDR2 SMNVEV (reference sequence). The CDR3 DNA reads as TGTGCCAGCAGTTTAAGGAGACAGGGGAACACCGGGGAGCTGTTTTTT. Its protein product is CASSLRRQGNTGELFF.

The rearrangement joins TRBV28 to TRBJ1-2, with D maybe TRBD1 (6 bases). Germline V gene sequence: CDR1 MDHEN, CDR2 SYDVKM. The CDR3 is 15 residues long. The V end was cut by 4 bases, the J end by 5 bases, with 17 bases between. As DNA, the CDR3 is TGTGCCAGCAGTTGGGTGAGGGTCCAGGGGTATGGCTACACCTTC. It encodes CASSWVRVQGYGYTF.

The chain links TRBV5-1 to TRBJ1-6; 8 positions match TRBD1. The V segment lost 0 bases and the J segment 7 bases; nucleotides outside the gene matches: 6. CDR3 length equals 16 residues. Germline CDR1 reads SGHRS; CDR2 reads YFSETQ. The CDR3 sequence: CASSLAGTGDNSPLHF. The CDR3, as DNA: TGCGCCAGCAGCTTGGCCGGGACAGGTGACAATTCACCCCTCCACTTT.

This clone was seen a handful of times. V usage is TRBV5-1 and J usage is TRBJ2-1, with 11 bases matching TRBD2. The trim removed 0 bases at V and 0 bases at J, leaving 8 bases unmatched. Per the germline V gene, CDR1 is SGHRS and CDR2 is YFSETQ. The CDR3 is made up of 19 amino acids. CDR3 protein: CASSLGSSGRSSSYNEQFF. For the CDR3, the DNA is TGCGCCAGCAGCTTGGGGTCTAGCGGGAGGTCGAGCTCCTACAATGAGCAGTTCTTC. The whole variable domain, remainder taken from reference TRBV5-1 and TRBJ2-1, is KAGVTQTPRYLIKTRGQQVTLSCSPISGHRSVSWYQQTPGQGLQFLFEYFSETQRNKGNFPGRFSGRQFSNSRSEMNVSTLELGDSALYLCASSLGSSGRSSSYNEQFFGPGTRLTVL.

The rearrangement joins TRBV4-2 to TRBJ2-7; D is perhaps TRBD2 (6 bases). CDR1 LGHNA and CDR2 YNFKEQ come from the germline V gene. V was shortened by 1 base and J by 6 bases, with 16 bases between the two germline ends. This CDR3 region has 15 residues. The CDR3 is CASSQVGDGRGEQYF. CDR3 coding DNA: TGTGCCAGCAGCCAAGTTGGGGACGGGCGGGGCGAGCAGTACTTC.

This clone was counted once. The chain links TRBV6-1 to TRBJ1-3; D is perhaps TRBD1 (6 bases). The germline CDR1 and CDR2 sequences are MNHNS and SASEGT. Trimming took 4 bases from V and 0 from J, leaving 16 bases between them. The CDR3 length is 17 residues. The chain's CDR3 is CASSGTQGPRSGNTIYF. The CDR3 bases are TGTGCCAGCAGTGGAACACAGGGTCCACGCTCTGGAAACACCATATATTTT.

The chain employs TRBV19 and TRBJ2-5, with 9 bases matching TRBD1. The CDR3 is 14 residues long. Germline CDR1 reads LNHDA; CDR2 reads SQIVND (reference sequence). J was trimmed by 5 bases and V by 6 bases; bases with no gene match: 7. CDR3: CASRPGQGTETQYF. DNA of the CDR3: TGTGCCAGTAGGCCGGGACAGGGAACGGAGACCCAGTACTTC. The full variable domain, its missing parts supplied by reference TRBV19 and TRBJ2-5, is DGGITQSPKYLFRKEGQNVTLSCEQNLNHDAMYWYRQDPGQGLRLIYYSQIVNDFQKGDIAEGYSVSREKKESFPLTVTSAQKNPTAFYLCASRPGQGTETQYFGPGTRLLVL.

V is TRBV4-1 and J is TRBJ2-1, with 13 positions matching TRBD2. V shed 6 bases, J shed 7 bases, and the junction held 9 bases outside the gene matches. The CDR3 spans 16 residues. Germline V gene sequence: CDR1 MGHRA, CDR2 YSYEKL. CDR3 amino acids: CASRRGLAGAQNEQFF. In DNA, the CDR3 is TGCGCCAGCAGGCGAGGACTAGCGGGAGCTCAAAATGAGCAGTTCTTC.

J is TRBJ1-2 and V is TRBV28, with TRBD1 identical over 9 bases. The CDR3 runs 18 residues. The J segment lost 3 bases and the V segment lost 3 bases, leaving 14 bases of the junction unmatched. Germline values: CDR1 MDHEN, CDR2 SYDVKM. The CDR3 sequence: CASSFLVWDREGDYGYTF. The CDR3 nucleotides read TGTGCCAGCAGTTTCCTTGTTTGGGACAGGGAGGGGGACTATGGCTACACCTTC.

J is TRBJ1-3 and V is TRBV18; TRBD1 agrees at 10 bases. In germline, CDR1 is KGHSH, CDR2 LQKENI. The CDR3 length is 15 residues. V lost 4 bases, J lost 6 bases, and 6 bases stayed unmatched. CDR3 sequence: CASSQSGTGENTIYF. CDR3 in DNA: TGTGCCAGCTCACAATCCGGGACAGGGGAAAACACCATATATTTT.

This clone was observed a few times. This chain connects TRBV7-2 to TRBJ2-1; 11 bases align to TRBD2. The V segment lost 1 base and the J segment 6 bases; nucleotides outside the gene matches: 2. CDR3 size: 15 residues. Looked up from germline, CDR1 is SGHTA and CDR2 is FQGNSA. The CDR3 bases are TGTGCCAGCAGCTTAGGACTAGCGGGACTCAATGAGCAGTTCTTC. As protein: CASSLGLAGLNEQFF.

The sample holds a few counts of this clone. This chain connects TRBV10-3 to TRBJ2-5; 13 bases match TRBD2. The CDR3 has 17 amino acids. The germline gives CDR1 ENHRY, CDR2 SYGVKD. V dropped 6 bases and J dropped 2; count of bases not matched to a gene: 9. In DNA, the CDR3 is TGTGCCATCAGCCCGGGACTAGCGGGAAGGAGTCAAGAGACCCAGTACTTC. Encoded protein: CAISPGLAGRSQETQYF.